Given below is one TCR beta chain in context. This receptor's antigen is unknown. One base away there is no much larger clone; base qualities are not given. This entry is derived from a study of cytomegalovirus exposure and HLA in healthy donors (dated by TCRdb to 2016 to 2017). In terms of the full investigation: According to a later analysis, one platform produced both the roughly 130 validation repertoires and the approximately 600 repertoires of the first cohort. The study aimed to test whether signatures of past pathogen exposure could be identified by cataloging public T cell receptors. In addition to the first cohort of 666 subjects, a separate validation cohort of 120 different subjects was used. High-throughput TCR immunosequencing, statistical association of individual TCRs with disease status, and machine learning were combined to predict cytomegalovirus infection status. What the authors observed across the whole study: A later analysis found that TCRs clustered in the first cohort also tended to co-occur in the roughly 110 validation repertoires, with 94% of cluster scores above 0. In the study, about 150 TCR beta chains were listed as associated with cytomegalovirus. According to the authors, the approach could potentially be generalized to other disease states and immunological phenotypes. In vitro tests confirmed that a few of the cytomegalovirus-associated TCR beta chains recognize cytomegalovirus antigens. All 120 or so repertoires were used to score co-occurrence in the validation cohort in a later analysis, because that analysis had no HLA typing for the cohort. While some public TCRs were present in many individuals, most TCR sequences turned up only very rarely across donors. The classifier was reported to diagnose cytomegalovirus status with high specificity and sensitivity in both the original and validation cohorts.

Donors formed part of the validation cohort, which comprised 120 subjects and was distinct from the first cohort of 670 or so subjects. Libraries were constructed by the immunoSEQ multiplex PCR assay. Turning to the authors' computational methods: To diagnose cytomegalovirus status from the catalog of TCR beta chain sequences, a statistical classification framework was built. Not all clones reach the TCRdb copy of this immuneACCESS table, which keeps in-frame sequences only. Checked studies attribute under half of the gap to unresolved V genes and leave the rest unexplained. D and trimming come from the DNA, and the V and J calls and clone size come from that table. This sample gives about 330,000 clones in total; roughly 89% of them show up just once. Jointly, the top ten make up under 0.85% of the sample. The sample consisted of PBMCs. The source of this sequence is a woman under 30 in good health and CMV-seronegative.

The nucleotides are TGTGCCAGCAGCCCCATGGCCGCTAGCGTGGAGAATGAGCAGTTCTTC. Its translation is CASSPMAASVENEQFF. The rearrangement combines TRBV7-3 with TRBJ2-1; TRBD2 is perhaps the D gene, given 6 matching bases. The CDR3 goes from the cysteine to the phenylalanine over 16 residues. The entry retains the CDR3 DNA only, 48 bases that are in frame from base 1. Sequences SGHTA (CDR1) and FQGTGA (CDR2) are obtained from the germline V gene. Trimming takes 5 bases from V and 7 bases from J, and the germline ends sit 21 bases apart.